Listed below are T cell receptor beta chains from one sample, sequenced in a study of cytomegalovirus exposure and HLA in healthy donors. Using immunoSEQ multiplex PCR, the repertoire was profiled, and TCRdb retains in-frame clones only, with some absent. The sample holds 150,000 to 200,000 clones, around 90% seen once. The sample taken for sequencing was PBMCs. These receptors originate from a boy between 2 and 10 years old in good health and CMV-seronegative. Both conserved end residues are part of each CDR3. The order of the fields is clone size, J gene, D gene, V gene, CDR3 protein, CDR3 DNA. A D gene is named only where the DNA matches it firmly. Clone size, where shown, is once, few, many, or a class for clones that have expanded.

size: NA; J: TRBJ1-3; D: NA; V: TRBV13; CDR3: CASSPENSGGNTIYF; DNA: TGTGCCAGCAGCCCTGAAAACTCAGGTGGAAACACCATATATTTT
size: NA; J: TRBJ1-2; D: NA; V: TRBV19; CDR3: CASSIVPLNYGYTF; DNA: TGTGCCAGTAGTATAGTTCCGTTAAACTATGGCTACACCTTC
size: few; J: TRBJ1-4; D: NA; V: TRBV4-1; CDR3: CASSLGGESNEKLFF; DNA: TGCGCCAGCAGCCTTGGAGGGGAGTCTAATGAAAAACTGTTTTTT
size: NA; J: TRBJ1-5; D: NA; V: TRBV5-1; CDR3: CASSLRLGDQPQHF; DNA: TGCGCCAGCAGCTTACGCCTAGGAGATCAGCCCCAGCATTTT
size: NA; J: TRBJ2-1; D: TRBD1; V: TRBV18; CDR3: CASSPPAGGYNEQFF; DNA: TGTGCCAGCTCACCACCCGCAGGGGGCTACAATGAGCAGTTCTTC
size: NA; J: TRBJ2-5; D: TRBD2; V: TRBV2; CDR3: CASSERRGVLETQYF; DNA: TGTGCCAGCAGTGAAAGGCGGGGGGTTCTGGAGACCCAGTACTTC
size: NA; J: TRBJ1-2; D: TRBD1; V: TRBV28; CDR3: CASSPWDRRILGYTF; DNA: TGTGCCAGCAGTCCGTGGGACAGGAGAATTCTTGGCTACACCTTC
size: NA; J: TRBJ2-5; D: TRBD2; V: TRBV5-1; CDR3: CASSRGGGVETQYF; DNA: TGCGCCAGCTCCCGCGGGGGTGGGGTGGAGACCCAGTACTTC
size: NA; J: TRBJ2-7; D: TRBD1; V: TRBV5-5; CDR3: CASSLTGGPVHEQYF; DNA: TGTGCCAGCAGCCTTACAGGGGGCCCCGTCCACGAGCAGTACTTC
size: NA; J: TRBJ1-1; D: TRBD1; V: TRBV6-1; CDR3: CASSDNSGTGVWGTEAFF; DNA: TGTGCCAGCAGTGACAACTCCGGGACAGGGGTATGGGGAACTGAAGCTTTCTTT
size: NA; J: TRBJ1-4; D: TRBD1; V: TRBV6-1; CDR3: CASSDQGAREKLFF; DNA: TGTGCCAGCAGTGATCAGGGGGCAAGAGAAAAACTGTTTTTT
size: NA; J: TRBJ1-6; D: TRBD1; V: TRBV27; CDR3: CASSSGTDNSPLHF; DNA: TGTGCCAGCAGTTCCGGGACAGATAATTCACCCCTCCACTTT
size: NA; J: TRBJ2-1; D: NA; V: TRBV9; CDR3: CASSVDRNNEQFF; DNA: TGTGCCAGCAGCGTAGACAGGAACAATGAGCAGTTCTTC
size: NA; J: TRBJ2-5; D: TRBD2; V: TRBV9; CDR3: CASSVGSGGAGETQYF; DNA: TGTGCCAGCAGCGTAGGCAGCGGGGGGGCCGGGGAGACCCAGTACTTC
size: NA; J: TRBJ1-1; D: TRBD1; V: TRBV29-1; CDR3: CSVGTGATEAFF; DNA: TGCAGCGTCGGGACAGGGGCCACTGAAGCTTTCTTT
size: NA; J: TRBJ2-1; D: NA; V: TRBV4-2; CDR3: CASSQDVAWLDEQFF; DNA: TGTGCCAGCAGCCAAGATGTAGCTTGGCTAGATGAGCAGTTCTTC
size: NA; J: TRBJ1-1; D: NA; V: TRBV19; CDR3: CASSISGGNTEAFF; DNA: TGTGCCAGTAGTATCTCGGGGGGGAACACTGAAGCTTTCTTT
size: once; J: TRBJ1-1; D: NA; V: TRBV13; CDR3: CASRPVTGNTEAFF; DNA: TGTGCCAGCAGACCCGTCACGGGGAACACTGAAGCTTTCTTT
size: NA; J: TRBJ2-5; D: TRBD2; V: TRBV10-3; CDR3: CAISERAGGRQETQYF; DNA: TGTGCCATCAGTGAGAGGGCGGGGGGACGCCAAGAGACCCAGTACTTC
size: NA; J: TRBJ1-2; D: TRBD1; V: TRBV29-1; CDR3: CSALDRVGGYTF; DNA: TGCAGCGCCCTGGACAGGGTAGGTGGCTACACCTTC
size: NA; J: TRBJ1-5; D: TRBD1; V: TRBV19; CDR3: CASRDRGSNQPQHF; DNA: TGTGCCAGCAGGGACAGGGGGAGCAATCAGCCCCAGCATTTT
size: few; J: TRBJ2-1; D: TRBD2; V: TRBV6-5; CDR3: CASSYNGRMGGYEQFF; DNA: TGTGCCAGCAGTTACAACGGCAGGATGGGAGGGTATGAGCAGTTCTTC
size: NA; J: TRBJ2-1; D: TRBD1; V: TRBV7-3; CDR3: CASSLGQGAHNEQFF; DNA: TGTGCCAGCAGCTTGGGGCAGGGGGCGCATAATGAGCAGTTCTTC
size: NA; J: TRBJ1-2; D: NA; V: TRBV9; CDR3: CASSVAQGQNGYTF; DNA: TGTGCCAGCAGCGTAGCCCAGGGGCAGAATGGCTACACCTTC
size: NA; J: TRBJ2-5; D: NA; V: TRBV14; CDR3: CASSQTRETQYF; DNA: TGTGCCAGCAGCCAGACAAGGGAGACCCAGTACTTC
size: NA; J: TRBJ2-7; D: TRBD2; V: TRBV4-1; CDR3: CASSQDSGAYSYEQYF; DNA: TGCGCCAGCAGCCAGGATAGCGGGGCCTACTCCTACGAGCAGTACTTC
size: NA; J: TRBJ2-5; D: NA; V: TRBV30; CDR3: CAWNLASGLETQYF; DNA: TGTGCCTGGAATCTGGCTTCGGGATTGGAGACCCAGTACTTC
size: NA; J: TRBJ1-4; D: NA; V: TRBV15; CDR3: CATSRGPAVVGEKLFF; DNA: TGTGCCACCAGCAGGGGCCCCGCTGTAGTAGGAGAAAAACTGTTTTTT
size: NA; J: TRBJ2-2; D: NA; V: TRBV29-1; CDR3: CSVLGNTGEPFF; DNA: TGCAGCGTTCTGGGGAACACCGGGGAGCCGTTTTTT
size: NA; J: TRBJ2-7; D: NA; V: TRBV6-4; CDR3: CASSDGGPQGEQYF; DNA: TGTGCCAGCAGTGACGGGGGCCCGCAAGGGGAGCAGTACTTC
size: NA; J: TRBJ2-2; D: NA; V: TRBV30; CDR3: CAWSFPPLTDGSGELFF; DNA: TGTGCCTGGAGTTTCCCACCGCTGACAGATGGGTCCGGGGAGCTGTTTTTT
size: NA; J: TRBJ1-2; D: TRBD1; V: TRBV9; CDR3: CASSVDWTGQTYRYGYTF; DNA: TGTGCCAGCAGCGTAGACTGGACAGGGCAGACGTACAGATATGGCTACACCTTC
size: NA; J: TRBJ2-3; D: TRBD2; V: TRBV2; CDR3: CASSDPAGGTDTQYF; DNA: TGTGCCAGCAGTGATCCAGCGGGAGGCACAGATACGCAGTATTTT
size: few; J: TRBJ2-7; D: NA; V: TRBV5-8; CDR3: CASSSPAQASEQYF; DNA: TGTGCCAGCAGCTCCCCGGCCCAAGCGAGCGAGCAGTACTTC
size: few; J: TRBJ2-7; D: TRBD1; V: TRBV19; CDR3: CASSTDRGYEQYF; DNA: TGTGCCAGTAGTACAGACAGGGGGTACGAGCAGTACTTC
size: NA; J: TRBJ2-7; D: TRBD1; V: TRBV10-3; CDR3: CAISEQGAHYEQYF; DNA: TGTGCCATCAGTGAGCAGGGGGCGCATTACGAGCAGTACTTC
size: NA; J: TRBJ1-4; D: NA; V: TRBV2; CDR3: CASNGQGPTNEKLFF; DNA: TGTGCCAGCAATGGGCAGGGCCCCACTAATGAAAAACTGTTTTTT
size: NA; J: TRBJ1-2; D: NA; V: TRBV5-1; CDR3: CASSLEASFYGYTF; DNA: TGCGCCAGCAGCTTGGAAGCCTCCTTCTATGGCTACACCTTC
size: NA; J: TRBJ2-3; D: NA; V: TRBV9; CDR3: CASSLGTSTDTQYF; DNA: TGTGCCAGCAGCCTGGGGACTAGCACAGATACGCAGTATTTT
size: NA; J: TRBJ1-1; D: NA; V: TRBV5-1; CDR3: CASSLVPGGTEAFF; DNA: TGCGCCAGCAGCTTGGTGCCGGGGGGCACTGAAGCTTTCTTT
size: NA; J: TRBJ2-5; D: NA; V: TRBV7-9; CDR3: CASSFRGGLETQYF; DNA: TGTGCCAGCAGCTTTAGGGGGGGCCTGGAGACCCAGTACTTC
size: NA; J: TRBJ2-4; D: NA; V: TRBV21-1; CDR3: CASSNSGLGESIQYF; DNA: TGTGCCAGCAGCAACTCGGGACTAGGGGAAAGCATTCAGTACTTC
size: NA; J: TRBJ1-2; D: TRBD1; V: TRBV6-5; CDR3: CASSPGQGGGYTF; DNA: TGTGCCAGCAGTCCCGGACAGGGTGGTGGCTACACCTTC
size: NA; J: TRBJ2-7; D: TRBD1; V: TRBV6-1; CDR3: CASSESPPGTGLYEQYF; DNA: TGTGCCAGCAGTGAGTCGCCGCCGGGGACAGGGTTATACGAGCAGTACTTC
size: NA; J: TRBJ2-1; D: TRBD2; V: TRBV7-6; CDR3: CASSLGLALNYNEQFF; DNA: TGTGCCAGCAGCTTAGGACTAGCTCTTAACTACAATGAGCAGTTCTTC